The 30 T cell receptor beta chains reported below all come from one sample, sequenced in a study of cytomegalovirus exposure and HLA in healthy donors. PCR was performed using 60 Vbeta and 13 Jbeta primers. TCRdb's table, derived via immunoSEQ multiplex PCR, lists solely in-frame clones and lacks some. The sample has 150,000 to 200,000 clones, roughly a tenth seen once. The sequenced sample consisted of PBMCs. The receptors derive from a woman aged 30 to 39 in good health and CMV-seropositive.

This clone was seen only a few times. V is TRBV2 and J is TRBJ1-4, with TRBD1 as a possible D gene (5 bases). The CDR3 contains 14 residues. Germline values: CDR1 SNHLY, CDR2 FYNNEI. Trimming took off 6 bases at V and 4 bases at J, with 12 bases between the two ends. Written as DNA, the CDR3 is TGTGCCAGCAGACCCTACCAGGGTAATGAAAAACTGTTTTTT. It translates to CASRPYQGNEKLFF.

This clone was seen more than once but under ten times. J is TRBJ1-2 and V is TRBV2, with TRBD1 matching 10 bases. The length of the CDR3 is 14 residues. V shed 6 bases, J shed 8 bases, and the junction held 9 bases outside the gene matches. The germline V gene has CDR1 SNHLY and CDR2 FYNNEI. The CDR3 DNA reads as TGTGCCAGCAGGGAGACAGGGGGCTTCGAGGGCTACACCTTC. Protein: CASRETGGFEGYTF.

This clone was seen more than once but under ten times. The chain couples TRBV5-1 to TRBJ2-3; 7 positions match TRBD2. This CDR3 comprises 14 residues. The germline CDR1 and CDR2 sequences are SGHRS and YFSETQ. Germline trimming cut 0 bases from V and 5 bases from J; bases unmatched to any gene: 3. The DNA for the CDR3 is TGCGCCAGCAGCTTGGAGGGACTACGAGATACGCAGTATTTT. Translating it yields CASSLEGLRDTQYF.

The chain carries TRBV5-4 and TRBJ2-5, with TRBD2 as a possible D gene (6 bases). Germline-derived CDR1 and CDR2 are SGHNT and YYREEE (reference sequence). V gave up 1 base and J gave up 3 bases, with 10 bases separating them. CDR3 length: 14 amino acids. In nucleotides, the CDR3 is TGTGCCAGCAGCTTGTGGGGAGGAGAAGAGACCCAGTACTTC. Translation gives CASSLWGGEETQYF. Complete variable domain (other parts from reference TRBV5-4 and TRBJ2-5): ETGVTQSPTHLIKTRGQQVTLRCSSQSGHNTVSWYQQALGQGPQFIFQYYREEENGRGNFPPRFSGLQFPNYSSELNVNALELDDSALYLCASSLWGGEETQYFGPGTRLLVL.

This clone showed up just a few times. V and J are TRBV9 and TRBJ2-3, with D possibly matching TRBD1 (6 bases). The germline gives CDR1 SGDLS, CDR2 YYNGEE. CDR3 size: 15 residues. V lost 3 bases and J lost 3, with 14 bases in between. Here the CDR3 reads CASSAGRQETDTQYF. For the CDR3, the DNA is TGTGCCAGCAGCGCGGGAAGACAGGAAACAGATACGCAGTATTTT.

This rearrangement joins TRBV27 to TRBJ2-7, with D possibly matching TRBD1 (6 bases). V dropped 5 bases and J dropped 7 bases, with 12 bases sitting between them. The CDR3 runs 12 residues. In germline, CDR1 is MNHEY, CDR2 SMNVEV (reference sequence). The CDR3 DNA is TGTGCCAGCAGTGCAGGGGATCTAGAGCAGTACTTC. It encodes CASSAGDLEQYF.

This chain connects TRBV27 to TRBJ2-4, with 12 bases lining up with TRBD2. Germline V lookup: CDR1 MNHEY, CDR2 SMNVEV (reference sequence). This CDR3 is 18 amino acids long. The ends lost 4 bases at V and 0 bases at J; junction bases unmatched: 7. CDR3 protein: CASSSGLAGVLAKNIQYF. CDR3 bases: TGTGCCAGCAGTTCGGGACTAGCGGGCGTCCTAGCCAAAAACATTCAGTACTTC.

This clone was counted only a few times. This rearrangement joins TRBV5-1 to TRBJ2-3; D possibly corresponds to TRBD2 (5 bases). This CDR3 region has 15 residues. From germline, CDR1 is SGHRS and CDR2 YFSETQ. Trimming cost V 0 bases and J 0 bases, with 8 bases left between them. CDR3 residues: CASSLATGSTDTQYF. DNA of the CDR3: TGCGCCAGCAGCTTGGCCACGGGGAGCACAGATACGCAGTATTTT.

This clone appeared a few times. The rearrangement links TRBV5-1 to TRBJ2-1, with D perhaps matching TRBD1 (5 bases). This CDR3 comprises 15 residues. Germline V gene sequence: CDR1 SGHRS, CDR2 YFSETQ. Trimming stripped 0 bases from V and 6 bases from J, with 13 bases between. CDR3 in amino acids: CASSLGQGRPNEQFF. The CDR3, as DNA: TGCGCCAGCAGCTTGGGGCAGGGAAGGCCCAATGAGCAGTTCTTC.

The chain couples TRBV6-5 to TRBJ2-1; TRBD2 is a possible D gene (6 bases). The V gene's germline CDR1 is MNHEY and CDR2 SVGAGI. The CDR3 extends over 11 amino acids. V was cut by 7 bases and J by 15 bases, with 16 bases left in between. The CDR3 protein is CASTQGRMAFF. CDR3 DNA sequence: TGTGCCAGCACTCAAGGGAGGATGGCGTTCTTC.

This clone was counted a few times. The chain has TRBV11-1 and TRBJ2-5; D unclear. The CDR3 length is 11 residues. Per the germline V gene, CDR1 is SGHAT and CDR2 is FQDESV (reference sequence). V gave up 3 bases and J gave up 4 bases, with 3 bases separating them. CDR3 region: CASSFGETQYF. CDR3 in DNA: TGTGCCAGCAGCTTCGGAGAGACCCAGTACTTC.

The chain employs TRBV7-9 and TRBJ1-1; the D gene is possibly TRBD1 (6 bases). The CDR3 is 13 amino acids. V gave up 3 bases and J gave up 6 bases, with 11 bases separating them. Germline CDR1 reads SEHNR; CDR2 reads FQNEAQ (reference sequence). CDR3 coding DNA: TGTGCCAGCAGCTTGGGGGGGGGCGCTGAAGCTTTCTTT. Protein: CASSLGGGAEAFF.

This clone has only a few counts. V gene TRBV27 combines with J gene TRBJ1-1, with a tentative D call TRBD1 (5 bases). Looked up from germline, CDR1 is MNHEY and CDR2 is SMNVEV (reference sequence). With 6 bases removed from V and 3 bases from J, the gap between germline ends came to 11 bases. The CDR3 runs 13 residues. CDR3 sequence reads: CASSDSYYTEAFF. The DNA for the CDR3 is TGTGCCAGCAGCGACAGTTATTACACTGAAGCTTTCTTT.

As to this clone: Germline and junction disagree at one end, which may indicate a read error. CDR3 bases: TGTGCCAGTACCCCTCGAGGGGGGGACTACGGCTACACCTTC. It yields the protein CASTPRGGDYGYTF. V and J are TRBV19 and TRBJ1-2; perhaps TRBD1 as D (6 bases). This CDR3 contains 14 residues. Germline lookup yields CDR1 LNHDA and CDR2 SQIVND (reference sequence).

This clone was found a few times. The chain is built from TRBV4-1 and TRBJ2-1; D is possibly TRBD1 (5 bases). The CDR3 consists of 17 residues. The V end lost 2 bases, the J end lost 7 bases, and 21 bases lay between the germline ends. The germline V gene encodes CDR1 MGHRA and CDR2 YSYEKL. CDR3 loop: CASSQSQAGLYWNEQFF. In DNA, the CDR3 is TGCGCCAGCAGCCAAAGTCAGGCAGGGCTTTACTGGAATGAGCAGTTCTTC.

This clone has just a few counts. The genes are TRBV11-2 and TRBJ2-7, with 15 bases matching TRBD2. CDR1 and CDR2 (germline): SGHAT, FQNNGV. The CDR3 runs to 14 residues. Trimming removed 8 bases from V and 6 bases from J; junction bases left unmatched: 5. DNA for the CDR3: TGTGCCAGCCGGGGGACTAGCGGGAGGCTCGAGCAGTACTTC. Its protein is CASRGTSGRLEQYF.

A few counts support this clone. Distinct nucleotide sequences in the sample also encode this CDR3. The chain recombines TRBV9 with TRBJ1-1; the D gene is possibly TRBD1 (5 bases). This CDR3 is built from 21 residues. Germline assignment: CDR1 SGDLS and CDR2 YYNGEE. Trimming pared 4 bases from V and 0 bases from J, leaving 31 bases between. CDR3 in amino acids: CASSSRSEQSLAGIMNTEAFF. CDR3 in DNA: TGTGCCAGCAGCTCCCGGTCGGAACAGAGTCTCGCAGGGATAATGAACACTGAAGCTTTCTTT.

This clone appeared a few times. CDR3 nucleotide sequence: TGTGCCAGCCGGTTCCCCCTCCACTTT. Translating it yields CASRFPLHF. This chain joins TRBV21-1 and TRBJ1-6. TRBV21-1 is a recognized pseudogene. The CDR3 totals 9 residues.

The chain recombines TRBV19 with TRBJ2-1, with D perhaps TRBD2 (6 bases). Germline lookup yields CDR1 LNHDA and CDR2 SQIVND (reference sequence). The germline V and J ends were trimmed by 5 bases and 10 bases, with 12 bases remaining between them. The CDR3 spans 12 residues. CDR3 in DNA: TGTGCCAGTAGTCGGGATAGCGGCGAGCAGTTCTTC. Protein sequence: CASSRDSGEQFF. The full variable domain, in which reference TRBV19 and TRBJ2-1 provide the parts outside the CDR3, is DGGITQSPKYLFRKEGQNVTLSCEQNLNHDAMYWYRQDPGQGLRLIYYSQIVNDFQKGDIAEGYSVSREKKESFPLTVTSAQKNPTAFYLCASSRDSGEQFFGPGTRLTVL.

The chain employs TRBV10-1 and TRBJ1-2; D possibly corresponds to TRBD1 (5 bases). Trimming removed 2 bases from V and 6 bases from J, with 7 bases in between. CDR1 and CDR2 from the germline V gene are WNHNN and SYGVQD (reference sequence). The CDR3 runs 12 residues. The CDR3 DNA reads TGCGCCAGCAGTGAGCGCAGGGATGGCTACACCTTC. Translating gives CASSERRDGYTF.

The table lists this clone with a few counts. This chain joins TRBV19 and TRBJ1-2; perhaps TRBD1 as D (5 bases). This CDR3 is built from 15 residues. The ends were cut back, 4 bases at V and 4 bases at J, with 16 bases in the middle. The germline V gene encodes CDR1 LNHDA and CDR2 SQIVND (reference sequence). The CDR3 protein is CASSTDPTEIYGYTF. In DNA, the CDR3 is TGTGCCAGTAGTACCGATCCGACAGAGATCTATGGCTACACCTTC. The whole variable domain, filled in from reference TRBV19 and TRBJ1-2, reads DGGITQSPKYLFRKEGQNVTLSCEQNLNHDAMYWYRQDPGQGLRLIYYSQIVNDFQKGDIAEGYSVSREKKESFPLTVTSAQKNPTAFYLCASSTDPTEIYGYTFGSGTRLTVV.

This clone turned up a few times. This chain uses TRBV5-1 with TRBJ1-1; 8 bases are shared with TRBD1. V was clipped by 0 bases and J by 8 bases; unmatched bases: 6. The CDR3 has 14 residues. Germline lookup yields CDR1 SGHRS and CDR2 YFSETQ. CDR3 bases: TGCGCCAGCAGCTTGGGGCAGGGGGCCCCGGAAGCTTTCTTT. It yields the protein CASSLGQGAPEAFF.

The chain carries TRBV27 and TRBJ2-3; 11 bases fit TRBD2. V shed 1 base and J 1 base; nucleotides not matched to a gene: 10. The CDR3 runs to 19 residues. Looked up from germline, CDR1 is MNHEY and CDR2 is SMNVEV (reference sequence). This chain's CDR3 is CASSLWTPILAGGTDTQYF. The CDR3 coding sequence is TGTGCCAGCAGTTTATGGACCCCTATACTAGCGGGAGGCACAGATACGCAGTATTTT.

This clone was seen only a few times. This chain uses TRBV7-2 with TRBJ2-3; maybe TRBD2 (6 bases). Germline lookup yields CDR1 SGHTA and CDR2 FQGNSA. Trimming stripped 1 base from V and 3 bases from J, with 8 bases between. The CDR3 spans 14 residues. The CDR3 bases are TGTGCCAGCAGCTTAGGGCTAGCGACAGATACGCAGTATTTT. Its protein product is CASSLGLATDTQYF.

The table lists this clone with a few counts. The chain joins TRBV19 to TRBJ2-4; 7 bases fit TRBD1. J lost 7 bases, V lost 3 bases, and 9 bases had no gene match. Germline loops: CDR1 LNHDA, CDR2 SQIVND (reference sequence). The CDR3 runs to 15 residues. The chain's CDR3 is CASSISGTAGNIQYF. In nucleotides, the CDR3 is TGTGCCAGTAGTATTTCTGGGACAGCCGGGAACATTCAGTACTTC.

The gene calls are TRBV2 and TRBJ2-3; the D gene is possibly TRBD2 (5 bases). Trimming took off 2 bases at V and 1 base at J, with 10 bases between the two ends. The V gene's germline CDR1 is SNHLY and CDR2 FYNNEI. The CDR3 sequence is 15 residues long. The chain's CDR3 is CASSETPGGTDTQYF. CDR3 DNA sequence: TGTGCCAGCAGTGAAACCCCCGGGGGCACAGATACGCAGTATTTT. The full variable domain, its missing parts supplied by reference TRBV2 and TRBJ2-3, is EPEVTQTPSHQVTQMGQEVILRCVPISNHLYFYWYRQILGQKVEFLVSFYNNEISEKSEIFDDQFSVERPDGSNFTLKIRSTKLEDSAMYFCASSETPGGTDTQYFGPGTRLTVL.

This clone was seen more than once but under ten times. Other DNA sequences in this specimen translate into the identical CDR3. This chain uses TRBV5-1 with TRBJ1-2, with 7 bases identical to TRBD1. Germline V gives CDR1 SGHRS, CDR2 YFSETQ. Trimming at V came to 5 bases and at J to 5 bases, leaving 3 bases not matched to a gene. The CDR3 runs 12 residues. This chain's CDR3 is CASRDRDYGYTF. The CDR3 DNA reads TGCGCCAGCAGAGACAGGGATTATGGCTACACCTTC.

In this sample, this clone turned up a few times. The chain carries TRBV30 and TRBJ2-5; D may be TRBD1 (5 bases). The DNA end is a closer match to TRBJ2-7, so the J assignment may be wrong. The CDR3 is made up of 13 amino acids. Germline CDR1 GTSNPN, CDR2 SVGIG (reference sequence). This chain's CDR3 is CAWSPLDSYEQYF. The CDR3, as DNA: TGTGCCTGGAGTCCCCTCGACAGCTACGAGCAGTACTTC.

This clone turned up a few times. J is TRBJ2-7 and V is TRBV5-1; 9 nucleotides agree with TRBD2. In germline, CDR1 is SGHRS, CDR2 YFSETQ. Trimming took 2 bases from V and 5 from J; bases not matched to a gene: 11. The CDR3 contains 16 residues. The CDR3: CASSFASGNPWDEQYF. The CDR3 nucleotides are TGCGCCAGCAGCTTTGCTAGCGGGAACCCTTGGGACGAGCAGTACTTC.

V and J are TRBV5-1 and TRBJ2-7; 7 positions agree with TRBD2. This CDR3 spans 16 amino acids. V lost 1 base, J lost 3 bases, and 10 bases stayed unmatched. Germline-derived CDR1 and CDR2 are SGHRS and YFSETQ. The CDR3 loop reads CASSLKFAGVNYEQYF. Written as DNA, the CDR3 is TGCGCCAGCAGCTTGAAGTTCGCGGGAGTAAACTACGAGCAGTACTTC.